The rows below give T cell receptor beta chains drawn from one sample of a study of blood T cell repertoires in COVID-19. Sequenced by immunoSEQ multiplex PCR; TCRdb stores in-frame clones only, minus some. The sample includes about 79,000 clones, around 89% of them seen just once. Sequencing used peripheral blood. Source of these receptors: a man aged 70 or older with active or convalescent COVID-19. CDR3s include the opening cysteine and the closing phenylalanine or tryptophan. Each record gives: D gene, J gene, V gene, clone size, CDR3 protein, CDR3 DNA. A D gene is named only where the DNA matches it firmly. Clone sizes are given selectively: once, few, many, or a class where the clone is expanded.

D: TRBD1
J: TRBJ2-2
V: TRBV6-5
size: -
CDR3: CASRMAGGRTGELFF
DNA: TGTGCCAGCAGGATGGCAGGGGGCAGGACCGGGGAGCTGTTTTTT

D: -
J: TRBJ1-5
V: TRBV30
size: few
CDR3: CAWICRFNRPDQPQHF
DNA: TGTGCCTGGATCTGCAGGTTCAACAGGCCGGATCAGCCCCAGCATTTT

D: -
J: TRBJ1-4
V: TRBV11-2
size: -
CDR3: CASSLAGADEKLFF
DNA: TGTGCCAGCAGCTTAGCAGGGGCGGATGAAAAACTGTTTTTT

D: TRBD2
J: TRBJ2-3
V: TRBV2
size: -
CDR3: CATARWTSGRGTDTQYF
DNA: TGTGCCACAGCACGGTGGACTAGCGGGAGGGGCACAGATACGCAGTATTTT

D: -
J: TRBJ2-7
V: TRBV7-2
size: -
CDR3: CASSPPSTEQYF
DNA: TGTGCCAGCAGCCCCCCCTCTACCGAGCAGTACTTC

D: TRBD2
J: TRBJ2-1
V: TRBV9
size: -
CDR3: CASNSGRAMEQFF
DNA: TGTGCCAGCAATAGCGGGAGGGCCATGGAGCAGTTCTTC

D: TRBD1
J: TRBJ1-2
V: TRBV19
size: -
CDR3: CASSTLDRMVNYGYTF
DNA: TGTGCCAGTAGTACTTTGGACAGGATGGTTAACTATGGCTACACCTTC

D: -
J: TRBJ2-7
V: TRBV7-9
size: -
CDR3: CASSLGRGGQYF
DNA: TGTGCCAGCAGCTTAGGGAGGGGAGGGCAGTACTTC

D: -
J: TRBJ1-2
V: TRBV12-3/TRBV12-4
size: once
CDR3: CASSLAYGGGYTF
DNA: TGTGCCAGCAGTTTAGCTTACGGGGGTGGCTACACCTTC

D: TRBD1
J: TRBJ1-2
V: TRBV9
size: -
CDR3: CASSSRTGVDYGYTF
DNA: TGTGCCAGCAGCTCCCGGACAGGGGTAGACTATGGCTACACCTTC

D: -
J: TRBJ1-1
V: TRBV6-6
size: -
CDR3: CATLRGGSETEAFF
DNA: TGTGCCACCTTAAGGGGCGGCAGTGAGACTGAAGCTTTCTTT

D: -
J: TRBJ2-2
V: TRBV5-4
size: few
CDR3: CASSRSEGAYTGELFF
DNA: TGTGCCAGCAGCCGATCGGAGGGGGCATATACCGGGGAGCTGTTTTTT

D: -
J: TRBJ2-5
V: TRBV5-4
size: -
CDR3: CASSFPGAQETQYF
DNA: TGTGCCAGCAGCTTCCCAGGGGCGCAAGAGACCCAGTACTTC

D: TRBD1
J: TRBJ2-1
V: TRBV4-1
size: once
CDR3: CASSQSTGVRYEQFF
DNA: TGCGCCAGCAGCCAATCCACAGGGGTCAGGTATGAGCAGTTCTTC

D: -
J: TRBJ2-4
V: TRBV3-1/TRBV3-2
size: -
CDR3: CASSQGASNIQYF
DNA: TGTGCCAGCAGCCAAGGGGCATCAAACATTCAGTACTTC

D: -
J: TRBJ2-2
V: TRBV6-6
size: -
CDR3: CAGSERWNTGELFF
DNA: TGTGCCGGGTCCGAGCGCTGGAACACCGGGGAGCTGTTTTTT

D: -
J: TRBJ2-7
V: TRBV18
size: once
CDR3: CASSPPARAGEQYF
DNA: TGTGCCAGCTCACCACCGGCCAGGGCTGGCGAGCAGTACTTC

D: -
J: TRBJ1-1
V: TRBV19
size: -
CDR3: CASTYGQEAFF
DNA: TGTGCCAGTACCTACGGACAGGAAGCTTTCTTT

D: -
J: TRBJ2-5
V: TRBV30
size: -
CDR3: CAWSDQGTVTQYF
DNA: TGTGCCTGGAGTGATCAGGGGACGGTGACCCAGTACTTC

D: -
J: TRBJ1-5
V: TRBV19
size: -
CDR3: CASSNQGVQPQHF
DNA: TGTGCCAGTTCGAACCAGGGCGTACAGCCCCAGCATTTT

D: -
J: TRBJ2-6
V: TRBV7-3
size: -
CDR3: CASSPPSANVLTF
DNA: TGTGCCAGCAGCCCCCCCTCGGCCAACGTCCTGACTTTC

D: -
J: TRBJ1-6
V: TRBV2
size: once
CDR3: CATSGAINSPLHF
DNA: TGTGCCACCTCAGGGGCAATAAATTCACCCCTCCACTTT

D: TRBD1
J: TRBJ1-2
V: TRBV6-5
size: -
CDR3: CASSSGQAYGYTF
DNA: TGTGCCAGCAGTTCGGGACAGGCCTATGGCTACACCTTC

D: TRBD1
J: TRBJ1-1
V: TRBV5-1
size: -
CDR3: CASSRRETGVNTEAFF
DNA: TGCGCCAGCAGCAGACGCGAGACAGGGGTGAACACTGAAGCTTTCTTT